Below are 24 T cell receptor beta chains sequenced from a single sample in a study of CD8+ T cells in alopecia areata. Treatment meaning: oral pan-JAK inhibitor, 5-10 mg twice daily. Once RNA had been extracted, it was reverse transcribed into cDNA to act as the sequencing template. The method was immunoSEQ multiplex PCR; TCRdb's version includes in-frame clones alone and lacks a portion of them. Of roughly 98,000 clones in the sample, 50% to 75% were seen once. The specimen was CD8+ T cells sorted from blood, collected at week 4, from a patient treated with tofacitinib. The receptors shown here come from a human donor with alopecia areata.

This chain uses TRBV30 with TRBJ1-2, with D hard to call. Germline V gives CDR1 GTSNPN, CDR2 SVGIG (reference sequence). The ends were cut back, 1 base at V and 7 bases at J, with 13 bases in the middle. The CDR3 runs 13 residues. This CDR3 is CAWSEWRVSGYTF. In nucleotides, the CDR3 is TGTGCCTGGAGTGAGTGGAGGGTTTCTGGCTACACCTTC.

The chain links TRBV6-6 to TRBJ2-7; 10 bases line up with TRBD1. The CDR3 totals 16 residues. V gave up 2 bases and J gave up 5 bases; unmatched junction bases: 9. The germline gives CDR1 MNHNY, CDR2 SVGAGI (reference sequence). This CDR3 is CASSYLGQGVRNEQYF. In nucleotides, the CDR3 is TGTGCCAGCAGTTACCTTGGACAGGGGGTAAGAAACGAGCAGTACTTC.

The gene calls are TRBV23-1 and TRBJ1-2, with 7 nucleotides matching TRBD1. TRBV23-1 belongs to the ORF category, with a function that is uncertain. The CDR3 is 14 amino acids. Losses at the gene ends were 0 bases for V and 4 bases for J; bases not matched to a gene: 2. CDR3 sequence: CASSQSGDSYGYTF. CDR3 bases: TGCGCCAGCAGTCAATCGGGGGACAGCTATGGCTACACCTTC.

The chain has TRBV5-4 and TRBJ2-7; 7 nucleotides align to TRBD1. The CDR3 spans 14 residues. Germline CDR1 is SGHNT and CDR2 is YYREEE (reference sequence). With V trimmed by 0 bases and J by 3 bases, 3 bases remained unmatched. The CDR3 is CASSLDRGGYEQYF. In DNA form, the CDR3 reads TGTGCCAGCAGCTTGGACAGGGGCGGCTACGAGCAGTACTTC.

The chain recombines TRBV7-9 with TRBJ2-7, with a tentative D call TRBD1 (6 bases). Germline values: CDR1 SEHNR, CDR2 FQNEAQ (reference sequence). This CDR3 has 14 amino acids. V lost 0 bases and J 3 bases, leaving 9 bases between the germline ends. CDR3 protein: CASSLARGNYEQYF. CDR3 DNA sequence: TGTGCCAGCAGCTTAGCCAGGGGAAACTACGAGCAGTACTTC.

The chain is built from TRBV4-2 and TRBJ1-1, with D unresolved. Germline V lookup: CDR1 LGHNA, CDR2 YNFKEQ. This CDR3 is 13 amino acids long. V lost 0 bases and J 0 bases, leaving 2 bases between the germline ends. CDR3 DNA: TGTGCCAGCAGCCAAGATATGAACACTGAAGCTTTCTTT. Translation gives CASSQDMNTEAFF.

This clone was counted once. This chain joins TRBV4-1 and TRBJ1-5; D is possibly TRBD1 (5 bases). V dropped 1 base and J dropped 4 bases, with 11 bases sitting between them. Per germline, CDR1 MGHRA and CDR2 YSYEKL. This CDR3 is built from 15 residues. Written as DNA, the CDR3 is TGCGCCAGCAGCCAAGTGCAGGGTCGGAATCAGCCCCAGCATTTT. Translation: CASSQVQGRNQPQHF.

Comments on this clone: The junction departs from the called germline gene at one end, perhaps through a read error. This chain uses TRBV7-3 with TRBJ2-7; 9 bases map to TRBD1. The CDR3 is 15 amino acids. Per germline, CDR1 SGHTA and CDR2 FQGTGA. CDR3 region: CASSPVTGGSYEQYF. The CDR3 DNA is TGCGCCAGCAGCCCTGTGACAGGGGGCTCCTACGAGCAGTACTTC.

This chain joins TRBV5-6 and TRBJ2-7, with D unclear. Per the germline V gene, CDR1 is SGHDT and CDR2 is YYEEEE. V shed 0 bases and J shed 5 bases, with 15 bases lying between them. The CDR3 runs 15 residues. CDR3: CASSLVWAPLDEQYF. In DNA, the CDR3 is TGTGCCAGCAGCTTGGTTTGGGCCCCCCTCGACGAGCAGTACTTC.

The chain combines TRBV6-5 with TRBJ1-5; D remains ambiguous. This CDR3 is 14 amino acids long. The germline CDR1 and CDR2 sequences are MNHEY and SVGAGI. Trimming cost V 5 bases and J 0 bases, with 8 bases left between them. DNA of the CDR3: TGTGCCAGCAGTCCGCACAATAGCAATCAGCCCCAGCATTTT. It is translated as CASSPHNSNQPQHF.

The chain links TRBV30 to TRBJ1-2; D perhaps matches TRBD1 (5 bases). The V and J ends lost 4 bases and 4 bases respectively, with 10 bases between them. CDR3 length: 12 residues. CDR1 GTSNPN and CDR2 SVGIG come from the germline V gene (reference sequence). CDR3 residues: CAWTQGSYGYTF. Written as DNA, the CDR3 is TGTGCCTGGACCCAGGGAAGCTATGGCTACACCTTC.

This clone has a single count. J is TRBJ2-2 and V is TRBV4-1; TRBD2 is a possible D gene (6 bases). Germline assignment: CDR1 MGHRA and CDR2 YSYEKL. V lost 4 bases and J lost 1, with 13 bases in between. This CDR3 spans 16 amino acids. The CDR3 loop is CASSPPGLGNTGELFF. As DNA, the CDR3 is TGCGCCAGCAGCCCACCGGGACTGGGGAACACCGGGGAGCTGTTTTTT.

The J gene is TRBJ2-7, the V gene TRBV9; D remains unclear. Trimming stripped 3 bases from V and 1 base from J, with 8 bases between. There are 13 residues in the CDR3. Germline V lookup: CDR1 SGDLS, CDR2 YYNGEE. As DNA, the CDR3 is TGTGCCAGCAGCGCAACTCCATCCTACGAGCAGTACTTC. This encodes CASSATPSYEQYF.

The rearrangement joins TRBV19 to TRBJ2-1, with TRBD1 matching 7 bases. The CDR3 runs 14 residues. J was trimmed by 5 bases and V by 6 bases; bases with no gene match: 7. Germline CDR1 reads LNHDA; CDR2 reads SQIVND (reference sequence). The CDR3 protein is CASRRQGTNNEQFF. The DNA for the CDR3 is TGTGCCAGTAGGAGACAGGGAACCAACAATGAGCAGTTCTTC.

Only one count was recorded for this clone. The genes are TRBV5-1 and TRBJ2-1, with D perhaps TRBD2 (5 bases). Germline V lookup: CDR1 SGHRS, CDR2 YFSETQ. V gave up 5 bases and J gave up 5 bases, with 20 bases separating them. The CDR3 runs to 16 residues. CDR3 loop: CASRLASTPNNNEQFF. CDR3 nucleotides: TGCGCCAGCAGGCTCGCTAGCACCCCCAACAACAATGAGCAGTTCTTC.

The rearrangement joins TRBV20-1 to TRBJ2-1, with unresolved D. Trimming took off 4 bases at V and 8 bases at J, with 6 bases between the two ends. The CDR3 is made up of 10 amino acids. Looked up from germline, CDR1 is DFQATT and CDR2 is SNEGSKA (reference sequence). CDR3 nucleotide sequence: TGCAGTGCTATCCAGGATGAGCAGTTCTTC. Translating it yields CSAIQDEQFF.

This rearrangement joins TRBV5-6 to TRBJ2-2; D not certain. From germline, CDR1 is SGHDT and CDR2 YYEEEE. The CDR3 sequence is 13 residues long. Trimming shortened V by 0 bases and J by 5 bases, and 5 bases separated the two germline ends. CDR3 bases: TGTGCCAGCAGCTTGGGGCAGACCGGGGAGCTGTTTTTT. It codes for CASSLGQTGELFF. The variable domain in full, with the rest retrieved from reference TRBV5-6 and TRBJ2-2, is DAGVTQSPTHLIKTRGQQVTLRCSPKSGHDTVSWYQQALGQGPQFIFQYYEEEERQRGNFPDRFSGHQFPNYSSELNVNALLLGDSALYLCASSLGQTGELFFGEGSRLTVL.

The table lists this clone with a few counts. The chain couples TRBV7-9 to TRBJ2-5; 8 bases map to TRBD2. Germline V gives CDR1 SEHNR, CDR2 FQNEAQ (reference sequence). The CDR3 length is 16 residues. With V trimmed by 5 bases and J by 5 bases, 13 bases remained unmatched. CDR3 DNA: TGTGCCAGCAGCCCACCACTTGCGGGAGGAACGGAGACCCAGTACTTC. Residues: CASSPPLAGGTETQYF.

The sample holds many counts of this clone. The rearrangement uses TRBV10-3 and TRBJ1-1; D is possibly TRBD1 (5 bases). V was clipped by 6 bases and J by 2 bases, with 16 bases between them. Germline CDR1 and CDR2: ENHRY and SYGVKD. The CDR3 is 15 amino acids. This CDR3 is CAIRTSGWRNTEAFF. As DNA, the CDR3 is TGTGCCATCAGGACTTCAGGGTGGAGAAACACTGAAGCTTTCTTT.

V gene TRBV2 combines with J gene TRBJ2-2, with D possibly being TRBD1 (6 bases). The germline V gene encodes CDR1 SNHLY and CDR2 FYNNEI. Trimming left V 4 bases short and J 4 bases short, with 13 bases between. The CDR3 consists of 15 residues. The CDR3 loop reads CASSGVIGGTGELFF. In DNA form, the CDR3 reads TGTGCCAGCAGTGGTGTCATAGGGGGCACCGGGGAGCTGTTTTTT.

The chain combines TRBV29-1 with TRBJ1-1; TRBD1 might be the D (5 bases). V lost 7 bases and J lost 2, with 8 bases in between. This CDR3 comprises 11 residues. The germline gives CDR1 SQVTM, CDR2 ANQGSEA. DNA for the CDR3: TGCAGCGGGGGGAAAAACACTGAAGCTTTCTTT. Translated: CSGGKNTEAFF.

This rearrangement joins TRBV4-1 to TRBJ1-2; D not resolved. The V gene's germline CDR1 is MGHRA and CDR2 YSYEKL. The V gene lost 4 bases and the J gene lost 1 base, with 19 bases spanning the gap. This CDR3 has 17 amino acids. The CDR3 DNA reads TGCGCCAGCAGCCGAAACCACCTTGAAGTCCGTAACTATGGCTACACCTTC. It is translated as CASSRNHLEVRNYGYTF.

V and J are TRBV28 and TRBJ2-2, with D unresolved. Trimming took 3 bases from V and 7 from J, leaving 9 bases between them. CDR1 MDHEN and CDR2 SYDVKM come from the germline V gene. The CDR3 contains 13 residues. Here the CDR3 DNA reads TGTGCCAGCAGTTTTACCGGCGTCGGGGAGCTGTTTTTT. Translating it yields CASSFTGVGELFF.

This clone was counted a single time. The V and J genes are TRBV30 and TRBJ2-1, with D unresolved. Trimming left V 2 bases short and J 10 bases short, with 18 bases between. The germline gives CDR1 GTSNPN, CDR2 SVGIG (reference sequence). The CDR3 spans 14 residues. The CDR3 region is CAWSPVTLNEEQFF. The CDR3 nucleotides are TGTGCCTGGAGTCCGGTAACCCTCAATGAAGAGCAGTTCTTC.